This T cell receptor (beta chain) is drawn from a study of CD8 T cells in Susac syndrome. Random hexamers were used to reverse transcribe the RNA input (roughly 0.5 to 1 ug). Across 54 Vbeta and 13 Jbeta, immunoSEQ multiplex PCR amplified TCR beta CDR3. TCRdb re-called the immunoSEQ multiplex PCR reads through MiXCR, storing one row per CDR3 protein. Of approximately 83,000 distinct CDR3 sequences listed, over 85% were seen once; the top ten hold around 0.94%. TEMRA cells were enriched by FACS, while CD8+ and CD4+ T cells were obtained through a negative isolation that was performed magnetically. V shed 4 bases and J 3 bases; nucleotides not matched to a gene: 6. Germline CDR1 and CDR2: LNHDA and SQIVND (reference sequence). The CDR3 is made up of 15 amino acids.

Sequenced input: CD8+ T cells from PBMCs. The receptor comes from a human donor with Susac syndrome. The chain links TRBV19 to TRBJ1-5; the match to TRBD1 covers 7 bases. The CDR3 region is CASSTRDSPNQPQHF. In DNA, the CDR3 is TGTGCCAGTAGTACCCGGGACAGCCCCAATCAGCCCCAGCATTTT.